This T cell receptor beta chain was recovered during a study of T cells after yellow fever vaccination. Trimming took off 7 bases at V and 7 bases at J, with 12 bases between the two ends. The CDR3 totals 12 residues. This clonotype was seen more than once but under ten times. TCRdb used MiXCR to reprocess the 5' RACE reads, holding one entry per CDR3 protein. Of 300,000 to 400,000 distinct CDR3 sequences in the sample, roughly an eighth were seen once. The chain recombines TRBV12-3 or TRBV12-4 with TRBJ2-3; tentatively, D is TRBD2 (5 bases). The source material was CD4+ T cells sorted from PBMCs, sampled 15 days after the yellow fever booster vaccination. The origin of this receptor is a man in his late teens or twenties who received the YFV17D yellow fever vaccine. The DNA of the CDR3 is TGTGCCAGCACCAGGACGGGATATACGCAGTATTTT. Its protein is CASTRTGYTQYF.